These 29 T cell receptor beta chains originate from one sample sequenced in a study of blood T cell repertoires in COVID-19. Generated by immunoSEQ multiplex PCR, the TCRdb table keeps only in-frame clones and is missing some. The sample lists 200,000 to 250,000 clones, around 80% occurring once. Sequenced: peripheral blood. The receptors here all came from a woman in her seventies with acute or convalescent COVID-19.

The V and J genes are TRBV18 and TRBJ1-4; D is unclear. The V end was cut by 2 bases, the J end by 8 bases, with 21 bases between. The CDR3 extends over 17 amino acids. Germline V gives CDR1 KGHSH, CDR2 LQKENI. This chain's CDR3 is CASSPEPSPYVREKLFF. For the CDR3, the DNA is TGTGCCAGCTCACCAGAGCCGAGTCCCTATGTGAGAGAAAAACTGTTTTTT.

The chain couples TRBV29-1 to TRBJ2-1, with 10 bases identical to TRBD2. Germline values: CDR1 SQVTM, CDR2 ANQGSEA. This CDR3 spans 14 amino acids. Trimming at V came to 6 bases and at J to 4 bases, leaving 6 bases not matched to a gene. In DNA form, the CDR3 reads TGCAGCGTGACTGGGACTAGCGCTTACAATGAGCAGTTCTTC. As protein: CSVTGTSAYNEQFF.

The V gene is TRBV11-1, the J gene TRBJ2-2, with 9 bases lining up with TRBD1. The V and J ends lost 5 bases and 3 bases, in that order; junction bases with no gene match: 7. The CDR3 totals 16 residues. Germline CDR1 and CDR2: SGHAT and FQDESV (reference sequence). The CDR3 reads CASSPWDRADTGELFF. For the CDR3, the DNA is TGTGCCAGCAGCCCTTGGGACAGGGCGGACACCGGGGAGCTGTTTTTT. Full variable domain (rest looked up from reference TRBV11-1 and TRBJ2-2): EAEVAQSPRYKITEKSQAVAFWCDPISGHATLYWYRQILGQGPELLVQFQDESVVDDSQLPKDRFSAERLKGVDSTLKIQPAELGDSAMYLCASSPWDRADTGELFFGEGSRLTVL.

The chain links TRBV10-3 to TRBJ2-3; tentative D call: TRBD2 (6 bases). Per the germline V gene, CDR1 is ENHRY and CDR2 is SYGVKD. Trimming took off 7 bases at V and 6 bases at J, with 20 bases between the two ends. The CDR3 totals 15 residues. The CDR3 DNA follows: TGTGCCATCACAAGTGGAGCGGGTACTGAGGATACGCAGTATTTT. The encoded protein is CAITSGAGTEDTQYF.

This chain uses TRBV7-2 with TRBJ1-1; 8 nucleotides align to TRBD1. The CDR3 has 15 amino acids. V lost 5 bases to trimming and J lost 0 bases; unmatched junction nucleotides: 5. Germline V gives CDR1 SGHTA, CDR2 FQGNSA. CDR3 DNA sequence: TGTGCCAGCAGCGCCCGACAGGGGATGAACACTGAAGCTTTCTTT. This translates into CASSARQGMNTEAFF.

The rearrangement links TRBV24-1 to TRBJ2-1; 8 positions match TRBD1. With 1 base clipped from V and 6 bases from J, the junction kept 4 bases outside the gene matches. The CDR3 loop spans 15 amino acids. CDR1 is KGHDR, CDR2 SFDVKD, per germline. The CDR3 DNA reads TGTGCCACCAGTGATTTACAGGGGGATTTCAATGAGCAGTTCTTC. It translates to CATSDLQGDFNEQFF.

V and J are TRBV10-3 and TRBJ2-1; D perhaps matches TRBD2 (5 bases). Deletions cut 7 bases from V and 0 bases from J, with 13 bases between. Germline-derived CDR1 and CDR2 are ENHRY and SYGVKD. This CDR3 contains 15 residues. The CDR3 region is CAIKEDLSSYNEQFF. The DNA for the CDR3 is TGTGCCATCAAGGAGGATCTGAGCTCCTACAATGAGCAGTTCTTC.

The chain recombines TRBV10-2 with TRBJ2-1; unclear D gene. Germline CDR1 and CDR2: WSHSY and SAAADI. This CDR3 comprises 13 residues. The V end was cut by 0 bases, the J end by 6 bases, with 6 bases between. The CDR3 nucleotides are TGCGCCAGCAGTGAGTCTAGATTCAATGAGCAGTTCTTC. This gives the protein CASSESRFNEQFF.

J is TRBJ2-7 and V is TRBV6-5; 10 bases agree with TRBD1. J gave up 3 bases and V 2 bases, and 4 bases lay outside the gene matches. Germline V CDR1 and CDR2: MNHEY, SVGAGI. The CDR3 is 15 amino acids. CDR3 DNA: TGTGCCAGCAGTTACGGACAGGGGGATGGCTACGAGCAGTACGTC. Translation gives CASSYGQGDGYEQYV.

This clone is a singleton in its sample. This chain links TRBV5-5 with TRBJ2-5; D might be TRBD1 (6 bases). V shed 4 bases and J shed 4 bases, with 17 bases lying between them. The germline V gene encodes CDR1 SGHKS and CDR2 YYEKEE (reference sequence). The CDR3 loop spans 15 amino acids. Here the CDR3 DNA reads TGTGCCAGCAGCCTCCAGGGGCGGTTGGGAGAGACCCAGTACTTC. This encodes CASSLQGRLGETQYF.

This chain uses TRBV5-1 with TRBJ1-3; unclear D gene. CDR3 size: 14 residues. Germline V gives CDR1 SGHRS, CDR2 YFSETQ. The ends were cut back, 0 bases at V and 3 bases at J, with 7 bases in the middle. DNA of the CDR3: TGCGCCAGCAGCTTGGGCACAGATGGAAACACCATATATTTT. Its translation is CASSLGTDGNTIYF.

The count of this clone is one. Its ends do not fully match the called genes, so a read error is possible. The chain combines TRBV24-1 with TRBJ2-1; D perhaps matches TRBD1 (6 bases). CDR1 and CDR2 (germline): KGHDR, SFDVKD. The CDR3 is made up of 20 amino acids. As DNA, the CDR3 is TGTGCCACCAGTTATTTCCACGACTCGGGCACGCCAGGGGATTACAATGAGCAGTTCTTC. It encodes CATSYFHDSGTPGDYNEQFF.

The chain employs TRBV19 and TRBJ2-3; TRBD2 might be the D (5 bases). CDR3 size: 15 residues. The ends were cut back, 11 bases at V and 10 bases at J, with 28 bases in the middle. Germline CDR1 LNHDA, CDR2 SQIVND (reference sequence). This chain's CDR3 is CAVALGGGGSYSQYF. Here the CDR3 DNA reads TGTGCCGTCGCTCTGGGTGGTGGCGGGTCGTACTCGCAGTATTTT.

V and J are TRBV5-6 and TRBJ1-2; D gene uncertain. Germline assignment: CDR1 SGHDT and CDR2 YYEEEE. The CDR3 consists of 16 residues. V lost 1 base, J lost 8 bases, and 21 bases lay in between. DNA of the CDR3: TGTGCCAGCAGCTTGTATTATGGCGCGGGCGGCAGGGGCTACACCTTC. Translated, it gives CASSLYYGAGGRGYTF. The full variable domain, its missing parts supplied by reference TRBV5-6 and TRBJ1-2, is DAGVTQSPTHLIKTRGQQVTLRCSPKSGHDTVSWYQQALGQGPQFIFQYYEEEERQRGNFPDRFSGHQFPNYSSELNVNALLLGDSALYLCASSLYYGAGGRGYTFGSGTRLTVV.

V usage is TRBV19 and J usage is TRBJ1-4, with 8 bases lining up with TRBD1. The CDR3 length is 15 residues. In germline, CDR1 is LNHDA, CDR2 SQIVND (reference sequence). J gave up 0 bases and V 4 bases, and 1 base lay outside the gene matches. This CDR3 is CASSKTGATNEKLFF. CDR3 nucleotide sequence: TGTGCCAGTAGTAAGACAGGGGCAACTAATGAAAAACTGTTTTTT.

CDR3 in DNA: TGTGCCAGTAGAGGGACAGCAAACACTGAAGCTTTCTTT. Residues: CASRGTANTEAFF. J is TRBJ1-1 and V is TRBV19; 7 bases match TRBD1. J lost 2 bases, V lost 6 bases, and 3 bases had no gene match. Looked up from germline, CDR1 is LNHDA and CDR2 is SQIVND (reference sequence). The CDR3 has 13 residues. Drawing the rest from reference TRBV19 and TRBJ1-1, the complete variable domain is DGGITQSPKYLFRKEGQNVTLSCEQNLNHDAMYWYRQDPGQGLRLIYYSQIVNDFQKGDIAEGYSVSREKKESFPLTVTSAQKNPTAFYLCASRGTANTEAFFGQGTRLTVV.

This clone has only one observation. This specimen includes other DNA sequences encoding the same CDR3. V usage is TRBV7-9 and J usage is TRBJ2-7, with a tentative D call TRBD2 (5 bases). Trimming cost V 4 bases and J 6 bases, with 10 bases left between them. This CDR3 region has 12 residues. Germline CDR1 and CDR2: SEHNR and FQNEAQ (reference sequence). The CDR3 loop is CASSYTGGEQYF. In DNA, the CDR3 is TGTGCCAGCAGCTACACCGGAGGCGAGCAGTACTTC.

The chain uses TRBV24-1 and TRBJ2-4; 9 nucleotides match TRBD1. Per germline, CDR1 KGHDR and CDR2 SFDVKD. This CDR3 is 16 amino acids long. Germline trimming cut 3 bases from V and 4 bases from J; bases unmatched to any gene: 6. The CDR3 spells CATSDGPGQGKNIQYF. As DNA, the CDR3 is TGTGCCACCAGTGATGGGCCCGGACAGGGGAAAAACATTCAGTACTTC.

This sequence joins TRBV5-1 and TRBJ1-1, with D unclear. CDR3 size: 13 residues. The germline V gene has CDR1 SGHRS and CDR2 YFSETQ. Trimming shortened V by 0 bases and J by 4 bases, and 7 bases separated the two germline ends. The CDR3 region has the DNA TGCGCCAGCAGCTTGGAGTCGGTCACTGAAGCTTTCTTT. Protein: CASSLESVTEAFF.

This chain connects TRBV5-1 to TRBJ2-7; D may be TRBD2 (6 bases). The CDR3 loop spans 15 amino acids. Germline V gene lookup returns CDR1 SGHRS and CDR2 YFSETQ. V was shortened by 1 base and J by 4 bases, with 15 bases between the two germline ends. CDR3 in DNA: TGCGCCAGCAGCTTGAGGCCCACGGGGGTATACGAGCAGTACTTC. Translating it yields CASSLRPTGVYEQYF.

The rearrangement joins TRBV6-5 to TRBJ1-1; D ambiguous. The CDR3 is 16 amino acids. Trimming pared 3 bases from V and 0 bases from J, leaving 14 bases between. The germline V gene has CDR1 MNHEY and CDR2 SVGAGI. The CDR3 here is CASSYQQRQLNTEAFF. The DNA of the CDR3 is TGTGCCAGCAGTTATCAACAAAGACAATTGAACACTGAAGCTTTCTTT.

In this sample, this clone turned up a few times. This sequence joins TRBV20-1 and TRBJ1-1, with a possible D match to TRBD1 (6 bases). Germline CDR1 and CDR2: DFQATT and SNEGSKA (reference sequence). This CDR3 has 14 residues. Trimming left V 3 bases short and J 1 base short, with 12 bases between. CDR3 DNA: TGCAGTGCTAGTAGGGGCAGGGGGAACACTGAAGCTTTCTTT. Its translation is CSASRGRGNTEAFF.

V and J are TRBV6-1 and TRBJ2-5; tentatively, D is TRBD1 (6 bases). The V end lost 2 bases, the J end lost 2 bases, and 9 bases lay between the germline ends. Per germline, CDR1 MNHNS and CDR2 SASEGT. The CDR3 extends over 14 amino acids. CDR3 loop: CASSELGAQETQYF. The CDR3 region has the DNA TGTGCCAGCAGTGAACTGGGGGCGCAAGAGACCCAGTACTTC.

This clone has just a few counts. The CDR3 sequence is CAISEGRTGEEKLFF. CDR3 DNA: TGTGCCATCAGTGAGGGAAGGACAGGAGAAGAAAAACTGTTTTTT. The rearrangement joins TRBV10-3 to TRBJ1-4, with TRBD1 identical over 7 bases. Unmatched junction bases numbered 8, after V lost 2 bases and J lost 8 bases. Germline CDR1 and CDR2: ENHRY and SYGVKD. CDR3 length: 15 amino acids.

This chain connects TRBV2 to TRBJ1-4, with 7 bases fitting TRBD1. The CDR3 consists of 14 residues. Germline CDR1 and CDR2: SNHLY and FYNNEI. V lost 7 bases and J lost 8; bases outside the gene matches: 10. This chain's CDR3 is CASTRETGLEKLFF. For the CDR3, the DNA is TGTGCCAGCACTCGGGAGACAGGGTTAGAAAAACTGTTTTTT.

The rearrangement joins TRBV7-8 to TRBJ2-1; 7 bases fit TRBD2. V shed 5 bases, J shed 7 bases, and the junction held 11 bases outside the gene matches. The V gene's germline CDR1 is SGHVS and CDR2 FQNEAQ. CDR3 length: 15 residues. This CDR3 is CASSPFSLAANEQFF. CDR3 sequence (DNA): TGTGCCAGCAGCCCCTTTAGCCTAGCGGCAAATGAGCAGTTCTTC.

This chain links TRBV5-1 with TRBJ2-5; 11 positions match TRBD2. The germline V gene encodes CDR1 SGHRS and CDR2 YFSETQ. The junction had 3 bases not matched to a gene; V was cut back by 6 bases and J by 5 bases. The CDR3 runs to 13 residues. The CDR3: CASKLAGGETQYF. The CDR3, as DNA: TGCGCCAGCAAATTAGCGGGAGGGGAGACCCAGTACTTC.

The genes are TRBV3-1 (or the pseudogene TRBV3-2) and TRBJ1-2; 7 nucleotides line up with TRBD1. V dropped 5 bases and J dropped 0; count of bases not matched to a gene: 9. The CDR3 covers 16 residues. The germline CDR1 and CDR2 sequences are LGHDT and YNNKEL (reference sequence). The CDR3 nucleotides read TGTGCCAGCAGCAAGGGGACAGCGGTTACTAACTATGGCTACACCTTC. Its translation: CASSKGTAVTNYGYTF.

This chain joins TRBV6-5 and TRBJ1-4, with TRBD1 identical over 9 bases. There are 13 residues in the CDR3. Germline V gene data show CDR1 as MNHEY and CDR2 as SVGAGI. Germline trimming cut 7 bases from V and 6 bases from J; bases unmatched to any gene: 3. CDR3 bases: TGTGCCAGCACGAGACAGGGGGATGAAAAACTGTTTTTT. This translates into CASTRQGDEKLFF.